A selection of T cell receptor beta chains follows, all from one sample in a study of brain T cells in children with intractable seizures. The repertoire was sequenced with immunoSEQ multiplex PCR; TCRdb's copy has only in-frame clones and lacks some. The repertoire includes tens of thousands of clones, 90% to 95% of them detected once, and approximately 1.4% sits in the top ten. The material sequenced was peripheral blood, taken at surgery. These receptor sequences come from a boy in the first two years of life with tuberous sclerosis and intractable seizures. Both conserved end residues are part of each CDR3. The D gene is left open where the match is weak. Where a row states a size, it is once, few, many or the class of an expanded clone; other rows omit it.

>NA|NA|TRBJ2-1|TRBV7-9
CASSQAGPGDEQFF
TGTGCCAGCAGCCAAGCGGGCCCGGGAGATGAGCAGTTCTTC
>NA|NA|TRBJ2-3|TRBV3-1/TRBV3-2
CASSQVLLWGTDTQYF
TGTGCCAGCAGCCAAGTATTACTCTGGGGGACAGATACGCAGTATTTT
>NA|NA|TRBJ2-3|TRBV7-3
CASSLRVAPDTQYF
TGTGCCAGCAGCTTAAGGGTAGCCCCAGATACGCAGTATTTT
>TRBD2|few|TRBJ2-7|TRBV5-1
CASSLGLAGTYEQYF
TGCGCCAGCAGCTTGGGACTAGCGGGGACCTACGAGCAGTACTTC
>NA|once|TRBJ2-1|TRBV7-9
CASSLRKPGPISEQFF
TGTGCCAGCAGCTTACGCAAGCCGGGACCAATTAGTGAGCAGTTCTTC
>TRBD1|NA|TRBJ1-2|TRBV5-4
CASSPRTGFNYGYTF
TGTGCCAGCAGCCCTCGGACAGGTTTTAACTATGGCTACACCTTC
>TRBD1|NA|TRBJ2-7|TRBV10-3
CAISGTGATGQYF
TGTGCCATTTCGGGGACAGGAGCTACCGGGCAGTACTTC
>TRBD2|NA|TRBJ2-1|TRBV6-5
CASSYGAGGPVEQFF
TGTGCCAGCAGTTACGGAGCGGGAGGGCCCGTTGAGCAGTTCTTC
>NA|NA|TRBJ1-6|TRBV7-9
CASSLVGPSSYNSPLHF
TGTGCCAGCAGCTTAGTGGGCCCGAGCTCCTATAATTCACCCCTCCACTTT
>NA|NA|TRBJ1-4|TRBV6-5
CASRWAGEEKLFF
TGTGCCAGCAGGTGGGCAGGCGAGGAAAAACTGTTTTTT
>NA|NA|TRBJ1-1|TRBV2
CASARTLMNTEAFF
TGTGCCAGTGCCAGGACACTCATGAACACTGAAGCTTTCTTT
>TRBD2|NA|TRBJ2-2|TRBV4-1
CASSQAGGNTGELFF
TGCGCCAGCAGCCAAGCGGGAGGGAACACCGGGGAGCTGTTTTTT
>NA|NA|TRBJ1-1|TRBV27
CASSSPGLNTEAFF
TGTGCCAGCAGTTCTCCCGGGCTGAACACTGAAGCTTTCTTT
>TRBD1|NA|TRBJ1-4|TRBV3-1/TRBV3-2
CASSQDLGQGGEKLFF
TGTGCCAGCAGCCAAGATTTGGGACAGGGAGGAGAAAAACTGTTTTTT
>NA|NA|TRBJ2-1|TRBV12-3/TRBV12-4
CASRARDPKQFF
TGTGCCAGCAGGGCTCGTGACCCAAAGCAGTTCTTC
>NA|few|TRBJ1-6|TRBV5-1
CASSPASGGHNSPLHF
TGCGCCAGCAGCCCCGCCTCCGGGGGCCATAATTCACCCCTCCACTTT
>NA|NA|TRBJ1-1|TRBV6-5
CASSYLRGRAEAFF
TGTGCCAGCAGTTACTTGCGGGGTAGGGCTGAAGCTTTCTTT
>NA|NA|TRBJ2-3|TRBV5-1
CASSLNPSQDTQYF
TGCGCCAGCAGCTTAAATCCTAGCCAAGATACGCAGTATTTT
>TRBD1|NA|TRBJ2-7|TRBV5-1
CASSLVSRTGIEQYF
TGCGCCAGCAGCTTGGTCTCCCGGACAGGAATCGAGCAGTACTTC
>NA|NA|TRBJ1-2|TRBV7-9
CASSPMDRGYGYTF
TGTGCCAGCAGCCCGATGGACAGAGGCTATGGCTACACCTTC
>NA|once|TRBJ1-1|TRBV21-1
CASRPREDRDRDAEAFF
TGTGCCAGCAGACCAAGGGAGGACCGGGACAGGGACGCTGAAGCTTTCTTT
>NA|NA|TRBJ1-5|TRBV6-1
CASSEEASTYQPQHF
TGTGCCAGCAGTGAAGAAGCGAGTACCTATCAGCCCCAGCATTTT
>NA|NA|TRBJ1-1|TRBV12-1
CASSRGGVEAFF
TGTGCCAGCAGCCGGGGCGGGGTTGAAGCTTTCTTT
>NA|NA|TRBJ2-3|TRBV3-1/TRBV3-2
CASSQEGSTDTQYF
TGTGCCAGCAGCCAAGAGGGGAGCACAGATACGCAGTATTTT
>TRBD1|NA|TRBJ2-7|TRBV11-2
CASSFEAQGQGAYQQYF
TGTGCCAGCAGCTTCGAAGCACAGGGACAGGGGGCCTATCAGCAGTACTTC
>NA|NA|TRBJ1-1|TRBV5-1
CASSAGVGTEAFF
TGCGCCAGCTCAGCAGGGGTCGGGACTGAAGCTTTCTTT
>NA|NA|TRBJ1-2|TRBV6-6
CASSYPGQLSYGYTF
TGTGCCAGCAGTTACCCTGGACAGTTAAGCTATGGCTACACCTTC
>NA|NA|TRBJ2-2|TRBV9
CASSVGGTGELFF
TGTGCCAGCAGCGTAGGGGGCACCGGGGAGCTGTTTTTT
>NA|NA|TRBJ1-3|TRBV4-1
CASSVRGGSGNTIYF
TGCGCCAGCAGCGTTCGAGGGGGCTCTGGAAACACCATATATTTT
>NA|NA|TRBJ2-1|TRBV10-3
CAISEYDSSSYNEQFF
TGTGCCATCAGTGAGTACGATTCGAGCTCCTACAATGAGCAGTTCTTC
>TRBD1|NA|TRBJ1-2|TRBV5-1
CASSFATGGADYGYTF
TGCGCCAGCAGCTTCGCCACAGGGGGCGCAGACTATGGCTACACCTTC
>NA|NA|TRBJ2-2|TRBV4-1
CASSQVEGTTGELFF
TGCGCCAGCAGCCAAGTTGAAGGGACCACCGGGGAGCTGTTTTTT
>NA|NA|TRBJ1-1|TRBV2
CASSEAPGFNTEAFF
TGTGCCAGCAGTGAAGCGCCGGGTTTCAACACTGAAGCTTTCTTT
>TRBD2|NA|TRBJ2-1|TRBV5-1
CASSPSTSGTYNEQFF
TGCGCCAGCAGCCCCTCGACTAGCGGGACCTACAATGAGCAGTTCTTC
>NA|NA|TRBJ1-2|TRBV15
CATSRDRGNYGYTF
TGTGCCACCAGCAGAGATCGGGGAAACTATGGCTACACCTTC
>NA|NA|TRBJ2-6|TRBV29-1
CSVDEGAGANVLTF
TGCAGCGTTGATGAGGGTGCGGGGGCCAACGTCCTGACTTTC
>NA|NA|TRBJ1-1|TRBV7-2
CASSLVRLHTEAFF
TGTGCCAGCAGCTTAGTACGGTTGCACACTGAAGCTTTCTTT